These 18 T cell receptor beta chains were all obtained from the same sample, sequenced in a study of blood T cell repertoires in COVID-19. Sequencing used immunoSEQ multiplex PCR; TCRdb keeps in-frame clones, though not all of them. The sample yields about 220,000 clones, about nine tenths seen once. The sample comprised peripheral blood. These receptors were collected from a man aged 30 to 45 who had recovered from COVID-19.

This clone was observed a single time. A much larger clonotype is one base distant, so this may be a read error. The same CDR3 arises from other DNA sequences in this sample as well. The genes are TRBV9 and TRBJ2-6; 9 positions match TRBD2. Trimming cost V 4 bases and J 0 bases; bases outside gene matches: 5. The germline gives CDR1 SGDLS, CDR2 YYNGEE. The CDR3 has 17 amino acids. The CDR3 sequence is CASSPGGGDSGANVLTF. CDR3 nucleotide sequence: TGTGCCAGCAGCCCCGGCGGGGGGGACTCTGGGGCCAACGTCCTGACTTTC.

The rearrangement links TRBV27 to TRBJ1-2, with TRBD1 matching 8 bases. V lost 6 bases, J lost 4 bases, and 7 bases stayed unmatched. CDR1 and CDR2 from the germline V gene are MNHEY and SMNVEV (reference sequence). The CDR3 consists of 14 residues. In nucleotides, the CDR3 is TGTGCCAGCAGCCTCCGACAGGGGTTCTATGGCTACACCTTC. This translates into CASSLRQGFYGYTF.

The CDR3 nucleotides read TGTGCCAGCTCACCATTCCCAGACAGCTACGAGCAGTACTTC. Its translation is CASSPFPDSYEQYF. The chain carries TRBV18 and TRBJ2-7, with D possibly matching TRBD1 (5 bases). Trimming stripped 2 bases from V and 3 bases from J, with 11 bases between. CDR3 length equals 14 residues. In germline, CDR1 is KGHSH, CDR2 LQKENI.

The CDR3 DNA sequence: TGTGCCATCACGTTGGGGGCATATCAGCCCCAGCATTTT. It is translated as CAITLGAYQPQHF. The rearrangement links TRBV2 to TRBJ1-5; D may be TRBD1 (6 bases). V gave up 10 bases and J gave up 5 bases, with 15 bases separating them. CDR3 length equals 13 residues. CDR1 is SNHLY and CDR2 is FYNNEI in the germline V gene.

V usage is TRBV9 and J usage is TRBJ1-2, with 7 bases that match TRBD1. Trimming took 5 bases from V and 4 from J; bases not matched to a gene: 8. This CDR3 comprises 14 residues. Germline-derived CDR1 and CDR2 are SGDLS and YYNGEE. The CDR3 sequence: CASRPPGGSYGYTF. DNA for the CDR3: TGTGCCAGCAGGCCTCCAGGGGGTAGCTATGGCTACACCTTC.

This chain links TRBV12-3 or TRBV12-4 with TRBJ2-1, with 7 positions matching TRBD1. The length of the CDR3 is 13 residues. The V and J ends lost 2 bases and 12 bases, in that order; junction bases with no gene match: 7. The CDR3 loop reads CASSLLTPGGQFF. The DNA of the CDR3 is TGTGCCAGCAGTTTATTGACACCAGGGGGGCAGTTCTTC.

The chain joins TRBV9 to TRBJ2-7, with 8 bases lining up with TRBD1. This CDR3 has 15 residues. The V segment lost 3 bases and the J segment 5 bases; nucleotides outside the gene matches: 10. Germline CDR1 and CDR2: SGDLS and YYNGEE. CDR3 in DNA: TGTGCCAGCAGCGCCAGGGGGCGCGCTGACGACGAGCAGTACTTC. It is translated as CASSARGRADDEQYF.

This chain joins TRBV7-8 and TRBJ1-2; D gene ambiguous. The CDR3 loop spans 12 amino acids. V lost 1 base to trimming and J lost 7 bases, with 7 bases between them. From germline, CDR1 is SGHVS and CDR2 FQNEAQ. This CDR3 reads CASSLVRSGYTF. As DNA, the CDR3 is TGTGCCAGCAGCTTAGTCAGAAGTGGCTACACCTTC.

This clone was seen a single time. The rearrangement joins TRBV5-1 to TRBJ2-5; D not resolved. The CDR3 runs 13 residues. The germline V and J ends were trimmed by 0 bases and 1 base, with 4 bases remaining between them. In germline, CDR1 is SGHRS, CDR2 YFSETQ. CDR3: CASSLDLQETQYF. The CDR3, as DNA: TGCGCCAGCAGCTTGGATCTCCAAGAGACCCAGTACTTC.

The chain carries TRBV7-2 and TRBJ1-2, with 8 bases identical to TRBD1. Germline-derived CDR1 and CDR2 are SGHTA and FQGNSA. V gave up 5 bases and J gave up 8 bases; unmatched junction bases: 10. The CDR3 is 14 amino acids. DNA for the CDR3: TGTGCCAGCAGCCACGCAGGGGGCGCGCGGGGCTACACCTTC. This sequence encodes CASSHAGGARGYTF.

V gene TRBV6-5 combines with J gene TRBJ2-5; TRBD2 agrees at 8 bases. V trimming: 7 bases; J trimming: 2 bases; junction bases outside the gene matches: 6. Per germline, CDR1 MNHEY and CDR2 SVGAGI. The CDR3 sequence is 14 residues long. CDR3 region: CASTRGGIQETQYF. The CDR3 coding sequence is TGTGCCAGCACCCGGGGGGGGATACAAGAGACCCAGTACTTC.

Note on this clone: A junction boundary mismatches the germline segment, possibly from a read error. This rearrangement joins TRBV5-4 to TRBJ2-7; a weak D match, TRBD2 (6 bases). CDR1 SGHNT and CDR2 YYREEE come from the germline V gene (reference sequence). CDR3 length equals 14 residues. The DNA of the CDR3 is TGTGCCAGCAGTTTGGGACTTAGCTCCTACGAGCAGTACTTC. Encoded protein: CASSLGLSSYEQYF. Combining the CDR3 with reference TRBV5-4 and TRBJ2-7 gives the whole variable domain ETGVTQSPTHLIKTRGQQVTLRCSSQSGHNTVSWYQQALGQGPQFIFQYYREEENGRGNFPPRFSGLQFPNYSSELNVNALELDDSALYLCASSLGLSSYEQYFGPGTRLTVT.

The rearrangement joins TRBV6-1 to TRBJ1-5; D is undetermined. CDR1 and CDR2 (germline): MNHNS, SASEGT. This CDR3 has 14 amino acids. The V and J ends lost 3 bases and 3 bases respectively, with 9 bases between them. Here the CDR3 reads CASSDWQDNQPQHF. The CDR3 DNA reads as TGTGCCAGCAGTGATTGGCAAGACAATCAGCCCCAGCATTTT.

The genes are TRBV7-8 and TRBJ1-3, with TRBD1 matching 8 bases. This CDR3 spans 16 amino acids. In germline, CDR1 is SGHVS, CDR2 FQNEAQ. Losses at the gene ends were 5 bases for V and 5 bases for J; bases not matched to a gene: 11. CDR3 nucleotide sequence: TGTGCCAGCAGCCGGGGGACAGGCATTTCCCGAAACACCATATATTTT. This sequence encodes CASSRGTGISRNTIYF.

The CDR3 DNA is TGTGCCAGCAGCCCGTTAGCGGGGTTCGTCACAGATACGCAGTATTTT. Amino acids: CASSPLAGFVTDTQYF. The J gene is TRBJ2-3, the V gene TRBV13; TRBD2 agrees at 8 bases. J was trimmed by 2 bases and V by 5 bases; bases with no gene match: 9. Germline V gene data show CDR1 as PRHDT and CDR2 as FYEKMQ (reference sequence). The CDR3 consists of 16 residues.

Worth noting for this clone: With a much larger clone just one base away, this may be a read error. The J gene is TRBJ2-7, the V gene TRBV6-5, with 10 bases identical to TRBD2. The V segment lost 6 bases and the J segment 2 bases; nucleotides outside the gene matches: 1. The CDR3 is 13 amino acids. Germline V gene data show CDR1 as MNHEY and CDR2 as SVGAGI. As DNA, the CDR3 is TGTGCCAGCAGCCTAGCGGGGGCCTACGAGCAGTACTTC. Protein sequence: CASSLAGAYEQYF.

The chain links TRBV6-5 to TRBJ1-1, with D possibly being TRBD1 (6 bases). V gave up 5 bases and J gave up 3 bases, with 16 bases separating them. CDR1 is MNHEY and CDR2 is SVGAGI in the germline V gene. The CDR3 extends over 15 amino acids. The CDR3 DNA reads as TGTGCCAGCAGTACGCGAGGGGGTTCTTACACTGAAGCTTTCTTT. Translating it yields CASSTRGGSYTEAFF.

The V gene is TRBV19, the J gene TRBJ2-2; TRBD2 matches at 7 bases. The CDR3 runs to 15 residues. From germline, CDR1 is LNHDA and CDR2 SQIVND (reference sequence). V shed 6 bases and J 6 bases; nucleotides not matched to a gene: 10. For the CDR3, the DNA is TGTGCCAGTAGCCCACGGGGGGTAGACTCCGGGGAGCTGTTTTTT. Protein sequence: CASSPRGVDSGELFF. Filled out from reference TRBV19 and TRBJ2-2, the complete variable domain reads DGGITQSPKYLFRKEGQNVTLSCEQNLNHDAMYWYRQDPGQGLRLIYYSQIVNDFQKGDIAEGYSVSREKKESFPLTVTSAQKNPTAFYLCASSPRGVDSGELFFGEGSRLTVL.